Here is one T cell receptor (beta chain) with its context. What it binds is not known. Researchers built TCR beta libraries using quantitative 5'-RACE with molecular barcodes. TCRdb passed the 5' RACE reads through MiXCR, listing each CDR3 protein once. The sample lists about 800,000 distinct CDR3 sequences, 12% occurring once. These data originate in a study of CD8 T cells in ankylosing spondylitis. Study-level findings and limits: Apparently characteristic of ankylosing spondylitis blood was a TCR beta motif (roughly eight highly homologous variants).

Germline loops: CDR1 MNHEY, CDR2 SVGAGI. This CDR3 is built from 14 residues. Trimming stripped 4 bases from V and 3 bases from J, with 12 bases between. The sample taken for sequencing was blood, either unsorted or a sorted T cell fraction (not recorded which). This TCR was recovered from a male donor with ankylosing spondylitis. The chain couples TRBV6-5 to TRBJ2-5; D unresolved. This CDR3 reads CASSSWEWKETQYF. CDR3 in DNA: TGTGCCAGCAGTTCATGGGAATGGAAAGAGACCCAGTACTTC.